This T cell receptor (beta chain) was recovered during a study of blood T cell repertoires in COVID-19. Study-wide context: The study counted Cohort 3 donors as recovered given two negative PCRs, clearance, or symptom resolution. Material from acute and convalescent COVID-19 was sourced from the United States, Italy and Spain.

Ages ranged from roughly 18 to 100 years, with residence in about 23 US areas. Cohorts were determined from participant-reported clinical history. The CDR3 extends over 13 amino acids. Trimming took off 2 bases at V and 1 base at J, with 6 bases between the two ends. Looked up from germline, CDR1 is LNHDA and CDR2 is SQIVND (reference sequence). TCRdb's table, derived via immunoSEQ multiplex PCR, lists solely in-frame clones and lacks some. The sample shows more than 200,000 clones, roughly 91% of them seen only once. The chain links TRBV19 to TRBJ2-7; weak D call: TRBD2 (5 bases). The sequence derives from a man younger than 40 in a cohort exposed to, infected with or recovered from COVID-19 (not recorded which). The sequenced sample was PBMCs or T cells enriched from blood (not recorded which). The CDR3 is CASSIRDSYEQYF. The DNA of the CDR3 is TGTGCCAGTAGTATACGGGATTCCTACGAGCAGTACTTC.